Detailed here is one TCR beta chain. This CDR3 region has 15 residues. Per germline, CDR1 SSHAT and CDR2 FNYEAQ (reference sequence). V was clipped by 5 bases and J by 6 bases; unmatched bases: 8. The data are from a study of CD8 T cells in Susac syndrome. A quantity of about 0.5 to 1 ug RNA underwent reverse transcription using random hexamers. Across 54 Vbeta and 13 Jbeta, TCR beta CDR3 was amplified with immunoSEQ multiplex PCR. A single record per CDR3 protein comes from TCRdb applying MiXCR to the immunoSEQ multiplex PCR reads. The sample includes around 180,000 distinct CDR3 sequences, roughly 92% of them seen just once.

The sample comprised CD4+ T cells from PBMCs. This TCR derives from a human donor with multiple sclerosis. The chain links TRBV7-7 to TRBJ2-2; 8 bases agree with TRBD2. The CDR3 loop reads CASSPQAGVAGELFF. In DNA, the CDR3 is TGTGCCAGCAGCCCACAAGCGGGAGTGGCCGGGGAGCTGTTTTTT.